The sequence of this T cell receptor (beta chain) was determined in a study of T cells after yellow fever vaccination (dated by TCRdb to the late 2010s). Describing the broader study: Libraries from fractions with low cell numbers were prepared with the SMART-Seq v4 Ultra Low Input RNA kit. To follow T-cell clones before and after both primary and booster YFV17D yellow fever vaccination, bulk TCR alpha and beta repertoires underwent longitudinal sequencing. Two healthy male donors, one aged 18 to 30 and one aged 30 to 40 years, made up the cohort. Blood samples were taken at several timepoints before and after primary and secondary immunization, and bulk PBMC replicates and cell subsets were isolated.

Synthesis of TCR cDNA relied on 5'RACE template switching, a step that introduced a universal primer site along with unique molecular identifiers. Priming of cDNA synthesis was performed from both the TCR alpha and TCR beta constant segments. Two PCR steps were used to amplify libraries, with sample barcodes and sequencing adapters being added in the second step. Sequencing of libraries was done on Illumina HiSeq 2500 (2x100 bp) or NovaSeq (2x150 bp). In the authors' own workflow: Reads were demultiplexed and collapsed into UMI consensus sequences with MIGEC, and V(D)J alignment was performed with MiXCR. Vaccine-responding clonotypes were defined with edgeR using replicate PBMC samples, requiring FDR below 0.01 and a log2 fold change above 5 up to day 15. Each bulk clonotype received a CD4 or CD8 identity based on whether the sequenced CD4 or CD8 repertoire contained that clonotype at higher abundance. A clonotype counted as NS4B-specific if enriched at least 10-fold in dextramer-positive versus dextramer-negative fractions, with CD4-biased clonotypes left out. TCRdb trimmed public reads at Q25 via fastp, called clones via MiXCR and kept in-frame beta chains. Rows with one shared CDR3 protein collapse into an entry with the most common genes and DNA. The V and J calls reflect TCRdb's pipeline rather than the authors' work. In this sample the table shows roughly 96,000 distinct CDR3 sequences, 7.5% to 10% of which occur a single time. 15% to 20% of the sample is in the top ten clones.

Taken with the paper, the label for treatment or condition translates to: live attenuated yellow fever vaccine strain. PBMCs were isolated from peripheral blood using a standard Ficoll-Paque protocol. Epitope-specific CD8 T cells were sorted with a dextramer loaded with the yellow fever NS4B epitope peptide, together with anti-CD3 and anti-CD8 staining. TriZol was used to extract RNA from bulk PBMCs, CD4 and CD8 fractions, and dextramer-positive and dextramer-negative fractions. Broad study findings and their caveats: Computational filtering was required because FACS-sorted repertoires could contain abundant contaminating clonotypes from the bulk population. The secondary T-cell response was found to be weaker but faster than the primary response, with a peak reached on day 5 rather than on day 15. Because the study included only a couple of donors, the extent to which the findings can be generalized is limited. A small share of clonotypes occurred in both CD4 and CD8 compartments, likely arising from convergent recombination. After the booster, most clones that had expanded after primary vaccination were detected again (about 95% of CD4 and roughly 86% of CD8), suggesting broad maintenance of memory.

A note on this clonotype: No clone much larger than this one lies a single base away; base qualities are absent.

CDR1 WNHNN and CDR2 SYGVQD are derived from the germline V gene (reference sequence). Taken from cysteine to valine, the CDR3 has 16 residues. Just CDR3 DNA is preserved here, 48 bases in frame from base 1. For this chain, trimming is 4 bases at the V end and 2 bases at the J end, and the number of junction bases without a gene match is 6. In this chain, TRBV10-1 is recombined with TRBJ2-7, with TRBD2 identical over 12 junction bases. The clonotype comes from a man between 18 and 35 years old who received the YFV17D yellow fever vaccine. The specimen comprised CD8+ T cells not binding an NS4B(214-222) dextramer, sorted from PBMCs, sampled more than 14 days after the first yellow fever vaccination. The cell subset or site label, as the study defines it: NS4B epitope dextramer-negative CD8 T cells. The CDR3 here reads CASSGTSGGRTYEQYV. Read as DNA, the sequence is TGCGCCAGCAGTGGTACTAGCGGGGGGCGCACCTACGAGCAGTACGTC.